The sequence of this T cell receptor beta chain was determined in a study of blood T cell repertoires in COVID-19. About the research overall: The cDNA or gDNA used as material had been derived from T cells, B-cell-depleted T cells, or PBMCs.

Original processing notes: Reference gene primer amplification gave nucleated cell count estimates. Sequencing was performed with immunoSEQ multiplex PCR; in TCRdb, only in-frame clones are kept and a portion is missing. V and J calls and clone size are as listed in that table; D and trimming were resolved from the DNA. The sample contains some 150,000 clones, roughly 86% of which appear only once. The receptor's source is a woman aged 45-60 years with acute or convalescent COVID-19. The sample was peripheral blood.

The DNA for the CDR3 is TGTGCCAGTTCATTTCAGGGAGGAAACACCATATATTTT. It specifies CASSFQGGNTIYF. The rearrangement uses TRBV19 and TRBJ1-3; perhaps TRBD1 as D (5 bases). The CDR3 is 13 residues long. Germline V gives CDR1 LNHDA, CDR2 SQIVND (reference sequence). Trimming took off 8 bases at V and 4 bases at J, with 12 bases between the two ends.